This TCR beta chain was recorded in a study of T-cell reconstitution after alpha-beta-depleted transplantation in children. Regarding the study as a whole: Surviving thymic progenitors and recipient T cells were the source of high TCRbeta diversity at day 60 in some patients. T-cell counts and diversity were attributed mostly to newly produced T cells one year after transplant. Reports say that about two months after transplant, the alpha-beta T cells came out of several hundred graft clones that had expanded.

The CDR3 has 16 amino acids. The V end was cut by 1 base, the J end by 7 bases, with 14 bases between. This clonotype was picked up many times. Its antigen is undetermined. TCRbeta library preparation incorporated unique molecular identifiers. TCRdb reanalysed the PCR reads using MiXCR and keeps one entry per CDR3 protein. This table has approximately 300,000 distinct CDR3 sequences, approximately 7.3% appearing once. The origin of this receptor is a female patient younger than 10 who had a stem cell transplant for Fanconi anemia, so the T cells may come from the graft donor. The chain joins TRBV12-3 or TRBV12-4 to TRBJ1-6; D is uncertain. The sequences come from peripheral blood, collected 360 days after TCRalphabeta/CD19-depleted stem cell transplant. The CDR3 sequence: CASSLGAEFLNSPLHF. CDR3 bases: TGTGCCAGCAGTTTAGGGGCGGAGTTTCTGAATTCACCCCTCCACTTT.